These 30 T cell receptor beta chains were all obtained from the same sample, sequenced in a study of blood T cells in healthy people across ages. Primers used in a second PCR of about 7 to 12 cycles were a sample-barcoded 5' primer and a J-beta primer mix. Using its own MiXCR run on the 5' RACE reads, TCRdb lists one record per CDR3 protein. The table has 600,000 to 800,000 distinct CDR3 sequences, 21% seen once. The specimen was blood. These receptors all come from a man aged 70 or older in good health.

A note on this clonotype: An end of the junction differs from the germline gene, which may be a read error. The J gene is TRBJ1-1, the V gene TRBV7-9, with D uncertain. CDR1 is SEHNR, CDR2 FQNEAQ, per germline (reference sequence). The length of the CDR3 is 16 residues. As DNA, the CDR3 is TGTGCCGGCAGCTTAGGACCCCGACCCAAGAGCACTGAAGCTTTCTTT. Protein sequence: CAGSLGPRPKSTEAFF.

This clonotype was picked up many times. This sequence joins TRBV12-5 and TRBJ2-1; the match to TRBD1 covers 10 bases. J gave up 1 base and V 7 bases, and 4 bases lay outside the gene matches. CDR1 and CDR2 (germline): LGHNT, FRNRAP. The CDR3 totals 15 residues. This CDR3 reads CASALDRGSYNEQFF. The CDR3, as DNA: TGTGCTAGTGCCCTGGACAGGGGGTCCTACAATGAGCAGTTCTTC.

The V and J genes are TRBV25-1 and TRBJ2-1; D might be TRBD2 (6 bases). The CDR3 length is 15 residues. The ends were cut back, 8 bases at V and 9 bases at J, with 23 bases in the middle. CDR1 is MGHDK, CDR2 SYGVNS, per germline. CDR3 amino acids: CASLERGGTNTEQFF. The CDR3 DNA follows: TGTGCCAGCTTGGAGCGAGGAGGGACCAATACTGAGCAGTTCTTC.

A few counts support this clonotype. The chain is built from TRBV12-3 or TRBV12-4 and TRBJ2-1; TRBD2 matches at 9 bases. The CDR3 runs to 15 residues. J lost 6 bases, V lost 3 bases, and 6 bases had no gene match. CDR3 sequence reads: CASSFLAGRGNEQFF. CDR3 in DNA: TGTGCCAGCAGTTTCCTAGCGGGGCGGGGCAATGAGCAGTTCTTC.

This clonotype has a handful of counts. It is unclear where the CDR3 begins or ends on the DNA, so no DNA is shown, and the CDR3 is as TCRdb lists it. This chain uses TRBV5-5 with TRBJ2-1; TRBD1 reflects the table's D call only, with no check against the DNA. The CDR3 has 14 residues if both end residues are counted. CDR1 is SGHKS, CDR2 YYEKEE, per germline (reference sequence). The CDR3 protein is CASSLMVGTGSFFF.

This clonotype was seen only once. V usage is TRBV3-1 and J usage is TRBJ1-1, with D perhaps TRBD1 (6 bases). V lost 1 base to trimming and J lost 6 bases, with 15 bases between them. Germline CDR1 is LGHDT and CDR2 is YNNKEL (reference sequence). CDR3 length: 15 residues. The CDR3 reads CASSQVQGPNSEAFF. CDR3 bases: TGTGCCAGCAGCCAAGTACAGGGCCCTAACTCTGAAGCTTTCTTT. Full variable domain (missing parts from reference TRBV3-1 and TRBJ1-1): DTAVSQTPKYLVTQMGNDKSIKCEQNLGHDTMYWYKQDSKKFLKIMFSYNNKELIINETVPNRFSPKSPDKAHLNLHINSLELGDSAVYFCASSQVQGPNSEAFFGQGTRLTVV.

The chain employs TRBV6-4 and TRBJ2-5; 9 bases match TRBD2. The end of the DNA is better explained by TRBJ2-1, so the J call may be wrong. Germline V CDR1 and CDR2: MRHNA, SNTAGT. The CDR3 spans 14 residues. The CDR3: CASSPGTSCNEQFF. The CDR3 DNA is TGTGCCAGCAGTCCCGGGACTAGCTGCAATGAGCAGTTCTTC.

This clonotype was counted at least ten times. This sequence joins TRBV2 and TRBJ2-5; a weak D match, TRBD1 (5 bases). CDR3 length equals 14 residues. Germline V gene lookup returns CDR1 SNHLY and CDR2 FYNNEI. V lost 4 bases and J lost 4, with 13 bases in between. The CDR3 protein is CASSGTGQRETQYF. DNA of the CDR3: TGTGCCAGCAGTGGCACAGGCCAGAGAGAGACCCAGTACTTC.

This chain connects TRBV12-3 or TRBV12-4 to TRBJ2-1; 10 positions match TRBD2. The CDR3 has 15 amino acids. The ends lost 1 base at V and 9 bases at J; junction bases unmatched: 6. The CDR3: CASSLVSAGGGEQFF. The CDR3 DNA sequence: TGTGCCAGCAGTTTAGTTTCAGCGGGAGGGGGTGAGCAGTTCTTC.

In its sample, this clonotype was seen a few times. The V call is TRBV12-3 or TRBV12-4, the J call TRBJ2-7; D ambiguous. The V gene lost 3 bases and the J gene lost 2 bases, with 8 bases spanning the gap. The CDR3 consists of 13 residues. DNA of the CDR3: TGTGCCAGCAGTTTGCCCCCAACCTACGAGCAGTACTTC. This translates into CASSLPPTYEQYF.

This chain joins TRBV3-1 and TRBJ2-1; D gene ambiguous. CDR1 LGHDT and CDR2 YNNKEL come from the germline V gene (reference sequence). V lost 1 base and J 2 bases, leaving 12 bases between the germline ends. This CDR3 contains 16 residues. DNA for the CDR3: TGTGCCAGCAGCCAAGCGCTGTCTAGGACCTACAATGAGCAGTTCTTC. It specifies CASSQALSRTYNEQFF.

The sample holds a few counts of this clonotype. The CDR3 here is CASSLTFNYGYTF. The CDR3 DNA reads as TGTGCCAGCAGTTTGACATTCAACTATGGCTACACCTTC. The chain employs TRBV28 and TRBJ1-2; D remains ambiguous. CDR1 and CDR2 (germline): MDHEN, SYDVKM. CDR3 length: 13 residues. Trimming stripped 3 bases from V and 2 bases from J, with 7 bases between.

This clonotype showed up just a few times. The gene calls are TRBV29-1 and TRBJ2-5; TRBD1 agrees at 8 bases. There are 14 residues in the CDR3. Germline-derived CDR1 and CDR2 are SQVTM and ANQGSEA. Losses at the gene ends were 6 bases for V and 7 bases for J; bases not matched to a gene: 13. DNA of the CDR3: TGCAGCGTCGAAAGACAGGGGCTTGGAGGGACCCAGTACTTC. This gives the protein CSVERQGLGGTQYF.

This clonotype has just a few counts. The chain carries TRBV29-1 and TRBJ1-2, with D uncertain. This CDR3 region has 14 residues. Germline V gives CDR1 SQVTM, CDR2 ANQGSEA. V gave up 4 bases and J gave up 0 bases, with 12 bases separating them. The CDR3 spells CSVVAYGPNYGYTF. In DNA form, the CDR3 reads TGCAGCGTTGTGGCATATGGCCCTAACTATGGCTACACCTTC.

This sequence joins TRBV28 and TRBJ2-2, with 10 bases lining up with TRBD1. Germline CDR1 and CDR2: MDHEN and SYDVKM. The CDR3 is made up of 17 amino acids. Trimming at V came to 2 bases and at J to 2 bases, leaving 5 bases not matched to a gene. CDR3 in amino acids: CASSLGGQGSNTGELFF. DNA of the CDR3: TGTGCCAGCAGTTTAGGGGGACAGGGGAGTAACACCGGGGAGCTGTTTTTT. Variable domain in full (rest from reference TRBV28 and TRBJ2-2): DVKVTQSSRYLVKRTGEKVFLECVQDMDHENMFWYRQDPGLGLRLIYFSYDVKMKEKGDIPEGYSVSREKKERFSLILESASTNQTSMYLCASSLGGQGSNTGELFFGEGSRLTVL.

The rearrangement uses TRBV14 and TRBJ2-7; D is unclear. In germline, CDR1 is SGHDN, CDR2 FVKESK. Trimming left V 11 bases short and J 3 bases short, with 5 bases between. The CDR3 is 9 amino acids. CDR3 amino acids: CAADYEQYF. The CDR3 DNA follows: TGTGCCGCAGACTACGAGCAGTACTTC.

The chain links TRBV12-3 or TRBV12-4 to TRBJ2-5; TRBD2 matches at 7 bases. There are 15 residues in the CDR3. Trimming at V came to 3 bases and at J to 2 bases, leaving 6 bases not matched to a gene. The CDR3 is CASSFPSGTQETQYF. The CDR3 DNA reads as TGTGCCAGCAGTTTCCCTAGCGGAACTCAAGAGACCCAGTACTTC.

Only a few counts were recorded for this clonotype. CDR3 nucleotide sequence: TGTGCCAGCAGTGACGACCTCAGGGGGCGGAAGGCCAAAAACATTCAGTACTTC. It codes for CASSDDLRGRKAKNIQYF. This chain uses TRBV2 with TRBJ2-4; 8 positions match TRBD1. There are 18 residues in the CDR3. CDR1 is SNHLY and CDR2 is FYNNEI in the germline V gene. V dropped 3 bases and J dropped 1; count of bases not matched to a gene: 11.

This clonotype has just a few counts. Given a much more abundant clone one base away, this may be a read error. The genes are TRBV29-1 and TRBJ2-4; 8 bases are a match to TRBD1. Germline trimming cut 7 bases from V and 1 base from J; bases unmatched to any gene: 6. The CDR3 length is 14 residues. Germline CDR1 reads SQVTM; CDR2 reads ANQGSEA. CDR3 coding DNA: TGCAGCGCTTCAGGGGGCTCTGCCAAAAACATTCAGTACTTC. This translates into CSASGGSAKNIQYF.

The V call is TRBV20-1, the J call TRBJ2-1; D is tentatively TRBD1 or TRBD2 (5 bases each). The CDR3 sequence is 12 residues long. Germline CDR1 reads DFQATT; CDR2 reads SNEGSKA (reference sequence). V was clipped by 1 base and J by 9 bases, with 10 bases between them. The CDR3 DNA is TGCAGTGCTAGAGGGGACGGGGTTGAGCAGTTCTTC. Protein product: CSARGDGVEQFF.

As concerns this clonotype: Possible read error: a much larger clone is one base away. This chain links TRBV5-1 with TRBJ2-1; D is undetermined. V lost 3 bases and J lost 0, with 10 bases in between. The length of the CDR3 is 15 residues. The germline V gene has CDR1 SGHRS and CDR2 YFSETQ. CDR3 loop: CASSSGQASYNEQFF. CDR3 bases: TGCGCCAGCAGCTCGGGTCAGGCCTCCTACAATGAGCAGTTCTTC.

The chain links TRBV9 to TRBJ2-1; 10 bases agree with TRBD2. Germline CDR1 reads SGDLS; CDR2 reads YYNGEE. J lost 1 base, V lost 0 bases, and 7 bases had no gene match. The CDR3 spans 18 residues. The CDR3 coding sequence is TGTGCCAGCAGCGTAGGCAGAGCGGGAGGGGGGTCCTACAATGAGCAGTTCTTC. Protein: CASSVGRAGGGSYNEQFF.

In DNA, the CDR3 is TGTGCCAGCAGCCCAGGCTATTACGAGCAGTACTTC. Translation: CASSPGYYEQYF. The V gene is TRBV3-1, the J gene TRBJ2-7; D unclear. The germline V gene encodes CDR1 LGHDT and CDR2 YNNKEL (reference sequence). V was clipped by 4 bases and J by 4 bases, with 8 bases between them. This CDR3 region has 12 residues.

The V call is TRBV3-1, the J call TRBJ2-5, with no clear D. V dropped 6 bases and J dropped 5 bases, with 10 bases sitting between them. This CDR3 is built from 12 residues. Germline CDR1 LGHDT, CDR2 YNNKEL (reference sequence). The CDR3 sequence is CASRTAGETQYF. CDR3 nucleotides: TGTGCCAGCAGAACCGCTGGGGAGACCCAGTACTTC.

CDR3 sequence: CASSDGTGGNEQFF. DNA for the CDR3: TGTGCCAGCAGCGACGGGACTGGCGGGAATGAGCAGTTCTTC. The rearrangement uses TRBV12-3 or TRBV12-4 and TRBJ2-5; D may be TRBD2 (6 bases). The end of the DNA is better explained by TRBJ2-1, so the J call may be wrong. CDR3 length: 14 residues.

This clonotype was counted many times. J is TRBJ2-5 and V is TRBV5-5, with D unresolved. The CDR3 length is 14 residues. The germline V gene has CDR1 SGHKS and CDR2 YYEKEE (reference sequence). Deletions cut 0 bases from V and 4 bases from J, with 10 bases between. CDR3 sequence (DNA): TGTGCCAGCAGCTTGGATGGGCTACGAGAGACCCAGTACTTC. Translating it yields CASSLDGLRETQYF.

This chain joins TRBV7-2 and TRBJ1-3; D not certain. The V and J ends lost 5 bases and 2 bases respectively, with 16 bases between them. CDR3 length: 16 amino acids. The germline V gene has CDR1 SGHTA and CDR2 FQGNSA. CDR3 region: CASSQSPGKTGNTIYF. CDR3 in DNA: TGTGCCAGCAGCCAATCCCCGGGGAAAACTGGAAACACCATATATTTT.

This clonotype was observed a handful of times. The rearrangement links TRBV20-1 to TRBJ2-5; the match to TRBD2 covers 15 bases. V lost 1 base to trimming and J lost 5 bases; unmatched junction nucleotides: 5. The germline V gene encodes CDR1 DFQATT and CDR2 SNEGSKA (reference sequence). The length of the CDR3 is 16 residues. The CDR3 DNA reads as TGCAGTGCTAGAGTTTGGACTAGCGGGAGGGGCGAGACCCAGTACTTC. Its protein is CSARVWTSGRGETQYF.

To note about this clonotype: The junction and the germline gene differ at one end; a read error may be behind it. Here the CDR3 DNA reads TGTGCCAGCAGCTCGGGACTAGCGGGAGATTCGCAGTATTTT. Encoded protein: CASSSGLAGDSQYF. The J gene is TRBJ2-3, the V gene TRBV7-9; 14 positions agree with TRBD2. The germline CDR1 and CDR2 sequences are SEHNR and FQNEAQ (reference sequence). The CDR3 spans 14 residues.

This clonotype was counted a few times. This chain uses TRBV20-1 with TRBJ2-5; D possibly corresponds to TRBD2 (5 bases). The tail of the sequence fits TRBJ2-1 better, so the J call may be wrong. Germline-derived CDR1 and CDR2 are DFQATT and SNEGSKA (reference sequence). CDR3 size: 14 residues. CDR3 nucleotide sequence: TGCAGTGCTACCAAGGTAGCGTCTTTCATTGAGCAGTTCTTC. Translation gives CSATKVASFIEQFF.